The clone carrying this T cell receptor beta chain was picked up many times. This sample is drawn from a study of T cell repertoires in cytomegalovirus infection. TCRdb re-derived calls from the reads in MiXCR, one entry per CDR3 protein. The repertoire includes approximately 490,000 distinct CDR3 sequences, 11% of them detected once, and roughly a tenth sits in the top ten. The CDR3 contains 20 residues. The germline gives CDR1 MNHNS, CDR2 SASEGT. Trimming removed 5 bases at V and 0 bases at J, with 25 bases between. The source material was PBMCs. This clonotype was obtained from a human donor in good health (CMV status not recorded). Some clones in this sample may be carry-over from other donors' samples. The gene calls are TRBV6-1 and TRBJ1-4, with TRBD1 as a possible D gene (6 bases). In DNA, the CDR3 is TGTGCCAGCAGTAAGCTAATGGACAGACCCATTAGCCCAACTAATGAAAAACTGTTTTTT. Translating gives CASSKLMDRPISPTNEKLFF.